The entry that follows covers one T cell receptor (beta chain) sequence. At least ten counts were recorded for this clonotype. This receptor's antigen is unknown. There are no base qualities to consult, and no much larger clone falls within one base. This was a case-control study nested in a cohort of healthcare workers in London, UK, who had nasopharyngeal swab PCR tests and blood samples taken every week. Between 23 and 31 March 2020, the week of the UK lockdown, healthcare workers were enrolled and then followed up weekly for as long as 16 weeks. This record comes from a study of early T cells in non-severe SARS-CoV-2 infection (dated by TCRdb to about 2021). Regarding the study in general: Because TCR sequencing was done on bulk RNA from unsorted whole blood, the alpha and beta chains could not be paired. Results the study describes overall, beyond this receptor: Matching against VDJdb was skewed toward anti-spike CD8 responses, likely underestimated virus-specific expansions, and missed private and CD4 specificities.

Libraries were constructed by 5' RACE. Instrument on record: NextSeq 500. In the TCR library protocol, unique molecular identifiers were attached to individual cDNA molecules to correct for PCR bias and sequencing error. TCR alpha and beta chains were both sequenced, and the abundances of alpha and beta sequences in each sample were closely correlated with each other. Per the source publication's procedure: Decombinator V4 was used to annotate TCR sequences for V gene, J gene and CDR3. Expanded TCRs were defined as changing significantly between any two time points under a Poisson model with p below 0.0001. TCR abundances were normalised to the total number of TCRs sequenced in each sample and reported as counts per million. MAIT TCRs were defined by TRAV1-2 paired with TRAJ12, TRAJ20 or TRAJ33, and iNKT TCRs by TRAV10 paired with TRAJ18. VDJdb, accessed 1 November 2021, was searched for CMV, EBV and SARS-CoV-2 annotated TCRs, excluding TCRs annotated for multiple antigens. TCRdb ran its own pipeline on the public reads, namely fastp trimming at Q25 and MiXCR clone calling, and kept in-frame beta chains. Under each unique CDR3 protein, matching rows form one entry showing the most common genes and DNA. TCRdb's processing, not the authors', yielded these V and J calls. Within this sample are about 60,000 distinct CDR3 sequences, with roughly 13% of them counted one time only. In total, the top ten clones hold about 9.7% of the sample.

Relative to germline, V is 0 bases shorter and J is 10 bases shorter, with 10 bases between their ends. CDR1 SGHDN and CDR2 FVKESK were looked up in the germline V gene. The CDR3 measures 13 amino acids from cysteine to phenylalanine. Solely the CDR3 DNA is kept, with 39 bases framed from the first base. Sequencing input: whole blood. This sequence uses TRBV14 and TRBJ2-1, with the D gene not clear enough to name. This receptor was taken from an adult who was a healthcare worker with PCR-confirmed SARS-CoV-2 infection or an uninfected control (not recorded which). The CDR3 region has the sequence CASSQDLRVEQFF. The nucleotide sequence reads TGTGCCAGCAGCCAAGATCTTCGTGTAGAGCAGTTCTTC.